One T cell receptor (beta chain) is described in this entry. This record belongs to a study of T cell changes during pregnancy in multiple sclerosis. The germline V gene encodes CDR1 SEHNR and CDR2 FQNEAQ (reference sequence). V dropped 7 bases and J dropped 5 bases, with 15 bases sitting between them. The CDR3 runs 14 residues. Using immunoSEQ multiplex PCR, the repertoire was profiled, and TCRdb retains in-frame clones only, with some absent. The sample yields 60,000 to 75,000 clones, 90% to 95% seen once. Sequenced here: CD8+ T cells from peripheral blood mononuclear cells, sampled in the second trimester of pregnancy. The sequence was collected from a female donor with multiple sclerosis, enrolled in a pregnancy study. This chain uses TRBV7-9 with TRBJ2-1; D call uncertain. The chain's CDR3 is CASISLITDNEQFF. CDR3 sequence (DNA): TGTGCCAGCATCTCATTGATAACGGACAATGAGCAGTTCTTC.